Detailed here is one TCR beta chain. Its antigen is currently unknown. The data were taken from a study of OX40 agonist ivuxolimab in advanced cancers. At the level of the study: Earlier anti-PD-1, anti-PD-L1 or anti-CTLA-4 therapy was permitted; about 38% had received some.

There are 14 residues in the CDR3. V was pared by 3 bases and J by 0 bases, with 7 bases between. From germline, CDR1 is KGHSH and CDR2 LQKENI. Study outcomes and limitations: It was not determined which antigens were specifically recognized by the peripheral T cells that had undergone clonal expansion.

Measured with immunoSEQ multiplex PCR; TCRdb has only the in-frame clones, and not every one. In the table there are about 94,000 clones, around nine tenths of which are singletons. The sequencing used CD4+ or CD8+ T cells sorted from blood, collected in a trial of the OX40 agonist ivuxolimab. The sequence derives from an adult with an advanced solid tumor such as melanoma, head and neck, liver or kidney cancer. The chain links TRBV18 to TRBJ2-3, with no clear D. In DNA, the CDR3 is TGTGCCAGCTCACCGTCGATAAGCACAGATACGCAGTATTTT. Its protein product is CASSPSISTDTQYF.